A single sample gave rise to the 19 T cell receptor beta chains below, sequenced in a study of vaccination and CD4 T cells after COVID-19. Treatment specified: approximately 11-day PBMC culture with coronavirus spike peptide pools or control peptides (ViraFEST assay). The antigens of these receptors remain unknown. Sequence data for DNA of cultured CD4+ T cells were generated by the Oncomine TCR Beta short-read assay. Each CDR3 protein gets one entry after TCRdb re-called the PCR reads with MiXCR. The top ten clones hold 20% to 30% of a sample with approximately 12,000 distinct CDR3 sequences, more than 35% of them seen once. Source material: cultured CD4+ T cells from blood. These receptors all come from a human donor with COVID-19.

The V call is TRBV18, the J call TRBJ2-3; no definite D call. CDR3 length: 13 residues. V lost 5 bases and J 2 bases, leaving 8 bases between the germline ends. The germline V gene has CDR1 KGHSH and CDR2 LQKENI. The CDR3 coding sequence is TGTGCCAGCTCAAACGCCATCACAGATACGCAGTATTTT. It translates to CASSNAITDTQYF. Variable domain in full (rest from reference TRBV18 and TRBJ2-3): NAGVMQNPRHLVRRRGQEARLRCSPMKGHSHVYWYRQLPEEGLKFMVYLQKENIIDESGMPKERFSAEFPKEGPSILRIQQVVRGDSAAYFCASSNAITDTQYFGPGTRLTVL.

In this sample, this clonotype turned up once. The chain links TRBV20-1 to TRBJ2-3, with unresolved D. CDR1 is DFQATT and CDR2 is SNEGSKA in the germline V gene (reference sequence). This CDR3 has 10 residues. Trimming cost V 5 bases and J 2 bases, with 2 bases left between them. The DNA for the CDR3 is TGCAGTGCTTACACAGATACGCAGTATTTT. This gives the protein CSAYTDTQYF.

This clonotype occurred a few times. The chain recombines TRBV21-1 with TRBJ2-7. TRBV21-1 counts as a pseudogene. The CDR3 extends over 14 amino acids. CDR3 in amino acids: CASSSRPYSYEQYF. The CDR3, as DNA: TGTGCCAGCAGCTCGAGACCCTACTCCTACGAGCAGTACTTC.

A few counts support this clonotype. The J gene is TRBJ1-6, the V gene TRBV25-1, with no clear D. Trimming pared 4 bases from V and 7 bases from J, leaving 8 bases between. CDR1 is MGHDK and CDR2 is SYGVNS in the germline V gene. CDR3 length: 13 amino acids. CDR3 nucleotides: TGTGCCAGCAGTGCACAGTTAAATTCACCCCTCCACTTT. As protein: CASSAQLNSPLHF.

This clonotype has more than one count but fewer than ten. The CDR3 protein is CAITDDRGHEQYF. The CDR3, as DNA: TGTGCCATCACTGATGACAGGGGCCACGAGCAGTACTTC. This chain connects TRBV10-3 to TRBJ2-7; 8 nucleotides match TRBD1. The CDR3 covers 13 residues. Trimming took 7 bases from V and 5 from J; bases not matched to a gene: 7. Germline CDR1 is ENHRY and CDR2 is SYGVKD.

This clonotype was seen only a few times. V gene TRBV7-2 combines with J gene TRBJ1-3; D might be TRBD1 (5 bases). Germline assignment: CDR1 SGHTA and CDR2 FQGNSA. Trimming cost V 1 base and J 3 bases, with 7 bases left between them. There are 14 residues in the CDR3. The CDR3 region has the DNA TGTGCCAGCAGCTTAGGGGACGTTGGAAACACCATATATTTT. Translated: CASSLGDVGNTIYF. The full variable domain, completed using reference TRBV7-2 and TRBJ1-3, is GAGVSQSPSNKVTEKGKDVELRCDPISGHTALYWYRQSLGQGLEFLIYFQGNSAPDKSGLPSDRFSAERTGGSVSTLTIQRTQQEDSAVYLCASSLGDVGNTIYFGEGSWLTVV.

This clonotype was observed a few times. J is TRBJ1-1 and V is TRBV6-5, with a tentative D call TRBD1 (5 bases). The CDR3 is made up of 18 amino acids. Per germline, CDR1 MNHEY and CDR2 SVGAGI. V lost 0 bases and J lost 2, with 19 bases in between. The CDR3 bases are TGTGCCAGCAGTTACTCGCAAAAATCCGGGACGGGAAACACTGAAGCTTTCTTT. Translated: CASSYSQKSGTGNTEAFF.

The chain is built from TRBV25-1 and TRBJ2-7, with 10 bases matching TRBD1. Germline V gene sequence: CDR1 MGHDK, CDR2 SYGVNS. The CDR3 covers 16 residues. Trimming took 3 bases from V and 3 from J; bases not matched to a gene: 8. Here the CDR3 reads CASSDVQGTGDYEQYF. The DNA of the CDR3 is TGTGCCAGCAGTGACGTCCAAGGGACAGGGGACTACGAGCAGTACTTC.

This chain uses TRBV5-6 with TRBJ1-1; perhaps TRBD1 as D (5 bases). The V gene lost 3 bases and the J gene lost 1 base, with 13 bases spanning the gap. The CDR3 extends over 15 amino acids. CDR1 SGHDT and CDR2 YYEEEE come from the germline V gene. The CDR3 region is CASSSPRGANTEAFF. As DNA, the CDR3 is TGTGCCAGCAGCTCCCCAAGGGGCGCGAACACTGAAGCTTTCTTT.

The sample holds a few counts of this clonotype. This chain links TRBV27 with TRBJ1-2; D gene unclear. This CDR3 region has 16 residues. CDR1 MNHEY and CDR2 SMNVEV come from the germline V gene (reference sequence). The ends were cut back, 4 bases at V and 0 bases at J, with 15 bases in the middle. The CDR3 reads CASSSISGSSNYGYTF. The CDR3 nucleotides read TGTGCCAGCAGTTCGATCTCGGGCAGCTCTAACTATGGCTACACCTTC.

This clonotype was counted between two and nine times. The chain joins TRBV11-3 to TRBJ2-5, with D perhaps TRBD2 (6 bases). The germline gives CDR1 SGHNT, CDR2 YENEEA. The CDR3 length is 15 residues. V lost 3 bases, J lost 5 bases, and 16 bases lay in between. CDR3 DNA sequence: TGTGCCAGCAGCTTGAACGGAGGGATGGGGGAGACCCAGTACTTC. Protein sequence: CASSLNGGMGETQYF.

V is TRBV7-9 and J is TRBJ1-1, with 8 bases that match TRBD1. CDR3 size: 14 residues. V dropped 4 bases and J dropped 6; count of bases not matched to a gene: 7. Germline-derived CDR1 and CDR2 are SEHNR and FQNEAQ (reference sequence). DNA for the CDR3: TGTGCCAGCAGCTCTTTCGGACAGGGCTCTGAAGCTTTCTTT. It encodes CASSSFGQGSEAFF.

This sequence joins TRBV5-6 and TRBJ1-1; D is unresolved. V was cut by 4 bases and J by 1 base, with 11 bases left in between. Germline V gene data show CDR1 as SGHDT and CDR2 as YYEEEE. This CDR3 has 14 residues. CDR3 sequence reads: CASSPPLGNTEAFF. The CDR3 DNA sequence: TGTGCCAGCAGCCCCCCGCTCGGGAACACTGAAGCTTTCTTT.

The rearrangement joins TRBV19 to TRBJ2-5, with D possibly matching TRBD1 (5 bases). Trimming took off 4 bases at V and 4 bases at J, with 13 bases between the two ends. Germline assignment: CDR1 LNHDA and CDR2 SQIVND (reference sequence). This CDR3 is built from 14 residues. CDR3 DNA sequence: TGTGCCAGTAGTAAGGCAGGGTGGGTAGAGACCCAGTACTTC. As protein: CASSKAGWVETQYF.

The gene calls are TRBV7-6 and TRBJ1-3, with 8 bases identical to TRBD1. The trim removed 2 bases at V and 1 base at J, leaving 4 bases unmatched. The V gene's germline CDR1 is SGHVS and CDR2 FNYEAQ. The CDR3 has 16 residues. The CDR3 is CASSLYQGASGNTIYF. DNA for the CDR3: TGTGCCAGCAGCTTATATCAGGGGGCATCTGGAAACACCATATATTTT.

This clonotype is judged large (0.1 to 1%). This chain connects TRBV9 to TRBJ2-3, with 9 bases fitting TRBD2. The CDR3 runs to 15 residues. V dropped 3 bases and J dropped 1; count of bases not matched to a gene: 3. Per the germline V gene, CDR1 is SGDLS and CDR2 is YYNGEE. For the CDR3, the DNA is TGTGCCAGCAGCGCGACTAGCGGAGGCACAGATACGCAGTATTTT. It codes for CASSATSGGTDTQYF.

The chain employs TRBV12-3 or TRBV12-4 and TRBJ1-2; 8 bases are shared with TRBD1. V lost 4 bases and J lost 4; bases outside the gene matches: 14. This CDR3 has 17 residues. CDR3 sequence reads: CASSSNLGTGAFYGYTF. The CDR3 region has the DNA TGTGCCAGCAGTTCAAACCTCGGGACAGGAGCATTCTATGGCTACACCTTC.

This clonotype has a handful of counts. The CDR3 sequence: CSAKRSGSVNNSPLHF. Written as DNA, the CDR3 is TGCAGTGCCAAACGAAGCGGTTCAGTGAATAATTCACCCCTCCACTTT. J is TRBJ1-6 and V is TRBV20-1, with D unresolved. The length of the CDR3 is 16 residues. V dropped 6 bases and J dropped 5 bases, with 20 bases sitting between them. Germline values: CDR1 DFQATT, CDR2 SNEGSKA (reference sequence).

There are a few counts of this clonotype. The rearrangement joins TRBV30 to TRBJ1-1, with TRBD1 matching over 8 bases. The ends lost 0 bases at V and 7 bases at J; junction bases unmatched: 7. Germline V gene lookup returns CDR1 GTSNPN and CDR2 SVGIG (reference sequence). CDR3 length equals 14 residues. The CDR3 loop is CAWSVRQGAGEAFF. The CDR3 coding sequence is TGTGCCTGGAGTGTACGGCAGGGGGCCGGTGAAGCTTTCTTT.